This T cell receptor (beta chain) was observed in a study of cytomegalovirus exposure and HLA in healthy donors. In the study overall: Drawn from HLA-typed donors, tens of millions of unique TCRs were held in an early data release.

A few counts support this clone. Other DNA sequences in this specimen translate into the identical CDR3. The study ran its PCR with 60 Vbeta and 13 Jbeta primers. The method was immunoSEQ multiplex PCR; TCRdb's version includes in-frame clones alone and lacks a portion of them. Seen here are some 200,000 clones, roughly 12% observed once, and the top ten hold about 7.8%. V lost 1 base, J lost 10 bases, and 8 bases lay in between. In germline, CDR1 is SGHAT, CDR2 FQNNGV. The CDR3 consists of 12 residues. This TCR derives from a man over 45 in good health and CMV-seropositive. The sequenced sample was PBMCs. This chain connects TRBV11-2 to TRBJ1-5; the D is unclear. CDR3: CASSLGRGPQHF. In nucleotides, the CDR3 is TGTGCCAGCAGCTTAGGGCGAGGCCCCCAGCATTTT.